This TCR beta chain was sequenced for a study of control samples from healthy donors and cancer patients. The CDR3 spans 14 residues. Unmatched junction bases numbered 3, after V lost 4 bases and J lost 8 bases. Germline CDR1 reads MNHEY; CDR2 reads SVGAGI. Produced via immunoSEQ multiplex PCR; TCRdb's table is partial and in-frame only. The profile shows around 140,000 clones, about 91% of them singletons. The sample consisted of blood. This TCR was sampled from a man aged 25-40 years in good health. The V call is TRBV6-5, the J call TRBJ1-4; TRBD1 matches 11 bases. The DNA for the CDR3 is TGTGCCAGCAGTTGGGACAGGGGGAGCGAAAAACTGTTTTTT. Translation gives CASSWDRGSEKLFF.